This TCR beta chain was documented in a study of blood T cells in healthy people across ages. Then a second PCR, running about 6 to 12 cycles, was carried out with a sample-barcoded 5' primer and a J-beta primer mix. TCRdb redid the calling of the 5' RACE reads with MiXCR, one entry per CDR3 protein. This sample has about 650,000 distinct CDR3 sequences; under 65% occur once, and the top ten carry roughly 14%. With each sample, at least 5 micrograms of total RNA were extracted. After removal of 4 bases from V and 10 bases from J, the junction contained 11 bases not matched to a gene. The CDR3 length is 13 residues. The germline V gene has CDR1 DFQATT and CDR2 SNEGSKA (reference sequence).

The J gene is TRBJ1-1, the V gene TRBV20-1, with 8 bases identical to TRBD1. The sequencing sample was made of blood. The receptor comes from a woman older than 75 in good health. This CDR3 is CSAMDRELQGAFF. In DNA, the CDR3 is TGCAGTGCTATGGACAGGGAGCTCCAGGGAGCTTTCTTT.